One and the same sample provided the 9 T cell receptor beta chains below, sequenced in a study of CD8 T cells in Susac syndrome (dated by TCRdb to the late 2010s). Library preparation used the immunoSEQ multiplex PCR assay. RNA was extracted using the RNeasy kit, and roughly 0.5 to 1 ug of the RNA was reverse transcribed with random hexamers. TCRdb reprocessed the public reads (quality trimming at Q25 with fastp, clone calling with MiXCR) and kept in-frame beta chains. Identical CDR3 proteins give one entry, which carries the most common genes and DNA. Here the sample has roughly 200,000 distinct CDR3 sequences; 85% to 95% occur a single time. Around 0.1% of the sample is taken by the ten largest. The material sequenced was CD4+ T cells from PBMCs. Receptor source: a human donor in good health.

This clonotype was picked up one time. The V call is TRBV5-1, the J call TRBJ1-6; unclear D gene. Trimming stripped 4 bases from V and 15 bases from J, with 17 bases between. The germline gives CDR1 SGHRS, CDR2 YFSETQ. This CDR3 region has 13 residues. CDR3 sequence reads: CASSALDRRVLHF. In nucleotides, the CDR3 is TGCGCCAGCAGCGCACTGGACCGCCGGGTCCTCCACTTT.

The chain employs TRBV27 and TRBJ2-7, with D unresolved. Trimming removed 4 bases from V and 8 bases from J, with 12 bases in between. The germline V gene encodes CDR1 MNHEY and CDR2 SMNVEV (reference sequence). CDR3 size: 12 residues. The CDR3 protein is CASSSLQAKQYF. The CDR3 DNA is TGTGCCAGCAGTTCCCTGCAGGCAAAGCAGTACTTC.

V and J are TRBV30 and TRBJ1-1, with D hard to call. The V end was cut by 0 bases, the J end by 0 bases, with 8 bases between. This CDR3 spans 14 amino acids. The germline V gene has CDR1 GTSNPN and CDR2 SVGIG (reference sequence). The CDR3 DNA sequence: TGTGCCTGGAGTGTCCCTGGGATGAACACTGAAGCTTTCTTT. It yields the protein CAWSVPGMNTEAFF.

The chain is built from TRBV2 and TRBJ1-5; tentatively, D is TRBD1 (5 bases). This CDR3 contains 15 residues. Between the trimmed V and J ends, which lost 5 bases and 3 bases, there was a span of 14 bases. Germline lookup yields CDR1 SNHLY and CDR2 FYNNEI. CDR3 DNA sequence: TGTGCCAGCAGTAGGTCCAGGGAGGTCAATCAGCCCCAGCATTTT. This sequence encodes CASSRSREVNQPQHF.

V usage is TRBV27 and J usage is TRBJ2-7; 10 bases are shared with TRBD2. Germline lookup yields CDR1 MNHEY and CDR2 SMNVEV (reference sequence). V lost 0 bases, J lost 6 bases, and 2 bases stayed unmatched. CDR3 length: 14 amino acids. Here the CDR3 DNA reads TGTGCCAGCAGTTTATCAGCGGGAGGGCGCGAGCAGTACGTC. Protein sequence: CASSLSAGGREQYV.

J is TRBJ2-2 and V is TRBV25-1; D might be TRBD1 (5 bases). The V gene lost 3 bases and the J gene lost 2 bases, with 10 bases spanning the gap. Per germline, CDR1 MGHDK and CDR2 SYGVNS. The CDR3 has 15 amino acids. The CDR3, as DNA: TGTGCCAGCAGTGAGATGACAGTTAACACCGGGGAGCTGTTTTTT. This encodes CASSEMTVNTGELFF.

J is TRBJ2-3 and V is TRBV7-6; D is undetermined. CDR3 length: 15 residues. Trimming took off 6 bases at V and 0 bases at J, with 13 bases between the two ends. The germline gives CDR1 SGHVS, CDR2 FNYEAQ. CDR3 in amino acids: CASSVSLDSTDTQYF. The CDR3 DNA is TGTGCCAGCAGTGTCAGTCTGGATAGCACAGATACGCAGTATTTT. Supplemented by reference TRBV7-6 and TRBJ2-3, the full variable domain reads GAGVSQSPRYKVTKRGQDVALRCDPISGHVSLYWYRQALGQGPEFLTYFNYEAQQDKSGLPNDRFSAERPEGSISTLTIQRTEQRDSAMYRCASSVSLDSTDTQYFGPGTRLTVL.

The V and J genes are TRBV20-1 and TRBJ2-3; 10 nucleotides line up with TRBD1. The ends lost 5 bases at V and 6 bases at J; junction bases unmatched: 14. Germline values: CDR1 DFQATT, CDR2 SNEGSKA (reference sequence). There are 16 residues in the CDR3. The CDR3 reads CSAVGKTGGISDTQYF. In DNA, the CDR3 is TGCAGTGCTGTAGGAAAGACAGGGGGCATTTCCGATACGCAGTATTTT.

The rearrangement links TRBV24-1 to TRBJ1-1, with D unclear. Germline CDR1 and CDR2: KGHDR and SFDVKD. V shed 6 bases and J shed 0 bases, with 7 bases lying between them. CDR3 length: 13 residues. The CDR3: CATSSGVNTEAFF. CDR3 nucleotides: TGTGCCACCAGTTCCGGCGTGAACACTGAAGCTTTCTTT.